The TCR beta chain described here comes from a study of shared clonotypes between healthy human individuals (dated by TCRdb to 2019 to 2021). Regarding the study in general: A couple of women and a few men aged 18 to 49 years were included in the cohort. Per donor, three plates each were used for CD4 naive and CD4 memory, two for CD8 naive, and one for CD8 memory. Libraries were prepared and TCR repertoires were sequenced by different laboratories using diverse techniques, in order to increase sequencing depth and limit assay-specific biases. Each donor's leukapheresis produced roughly between roughly 0.85 and 10 billion PBMCs. Blood TCR repertoires of several healthy adults were deeply sequenced to estimate repertoire size and the extent of clonotype sharing between individuals.

Using the deep immunoSEQ assay, TCR CDR3 regions were amplified from genomic DNA by multiplex PCR. For each cell subset, the extracted genomic DNA was distributed evenly across all wells of several immunoSEQ 96-well plates, and each plate served as one replicate. Each replicate PCR for sorted subsets received about 180 ng genomic DNA, equal to tens of thousands of T cell genomes. Purified libraries were quantified with a Qubit 3.0 fluorometer, sized on a Bioanalyzer 2100, and re-quantified with the KAPA Library Quantification kit. A separate single-read 150-cycle Illumina NextSeq 550 flow cell was used to sequence each immunoSEQ 96-well plate. In the source study's methods: Because only junctional sequences without quality scores were contained in the immunoSEQ output, filtering matching that applied to full-length reads could not be performed. To assign V/J genes and CDR3, sequences were annotated against IMGT germline references using PyIR, a Python wrapper for IgBLAST v1.9. Reads were removed for weak V/J assignments (E-value above 1e-6), missing CDR3, stop codons, out-of-frame junctions, or ambiguous translated residues. V3J clonotypes were defined as sequences sharing the same inferred V gene, J gene, and CDR3 amino acid sequence. Percentage overlap between repertoires was calculated by dividing the number of shared unique clonotypes by the size of the smaller repertoire. Three approaches were used to assess repertoire richness: RTK rarefaction, the Chao1 estimator, and Recon v2.1 estimates of unobserved clonotypes. For all TCRbeta clonotypes obtained by the gDNA method from four donors, generation probabilities were computed with OLGA. Held by TCRdb, this immuneACCESS table contains in-frame sequences only and omits some clones. Under half of the omission traces to an unresolved V gene where checked; the cause of the rest is unknown. The V and J calls and clone size were taken over from that table, and D and trimming were inferred from the DNA. The sample profile shows about 1.1 million clones; about 84% of them were found once. The ten largest clones take up under 0.6% of the sample.

Taken from the germline V gene, the CDR1 and CDR2 loops are SNHLY and FYNNEI. The CDR3, from cysteine to phenylalanine, totals 14 residues. Just the 42-base CDR3 DNA is kept, in frame starting at base 1. V loses 2 bases, J loses 2 bases, and the germline ends lie 9 bases apart. What the authors observed across the whole study: Even with the large sequencing depth, rarefaction of the sorted-subset datasets indicated that sequencing was incomplete. The small number of donors limited the genetic and exposure-history diversity represented. Sampling was limited to blood, and TCR repertoires in tissue likely differ from TCR repertoires in blood. Pairwise subsampling led to the expectation that sequencing depth would affect the degree of clonotype sharing among donors. Compared with non-shared clonotypes, clonotypes shared by all four sorted-subset donors had higher generation probabilities. Larger estimated clonotype richness was generally found for naive subsets than for memory subsets. Across four donors, approximately 4.6% of naive CD4, roughly 3.4% of naive CD8, 2.3% of memory CD4, and under 0.45% of memory CD8 clonotypes were shared.

This clone has just one count. Its binding antigen is unknown. Base qualities are not recorded, but no much larger clone differs from it by a single base. The donors were healthy, HIV-negative adults with no recently reported acute infections or vaccinations. Every donor was a Caucasian adult residing in Nashville, Tennessee, USA. CD4+ T cells were enriched by magnetic negative selection, after which naive cells were positively selected on CD45RA and the negative fraction was taken as the memory subset. Blood was collected by leukapheresis, and PBMCs were isolated by Ficoll-Histopaque density gradient centrifugation and then cryopreserved in liquid nitrogen vapor phase. Analytical flow cytometry was used to check the purity and quantity of every magnetically sorted T cell population. From each sorted fraction, genomic DNA was isolated and quantified by UV absorbance on a Nanodrop 2000c.

In this chain, TRBV2 is recombined with TRBJ2-5; a tentative D match to TRBD2 spans 5 bases. This receptor was obtained from a man aged 18 to 35 in good health. Some clones in this sample may be carry-over from other donors' samples. Source material: memory CD4+ T cells from PBMCs. The sample's cell subset or site, from its label and the paper: CD45RA-negative fraction. The nucleotides read TGTGCCAGCAGTGAATTTACGGGGCAAGAGACCCAGTACTTC. Protein translation: CASSEFTGQETQYF.